This entry features one T cell receptor (beta chain) sequence. Sequenced by immunoSEQ multiplex PCR; TCRdb stores in-frame clones only, minus some. The top ten hold roughly 7.8% of the sample, which has about 200,000 clones, about 80% seen once. This entry comes from a study of blood T cell repertoires in COVID-19. Overall study: PBMCs, B-cell-depleted T cells, or T cells provided the cDNA or gDNA that made up the material.

Germline assignment: CDR1 MNHEY and CDR2 SVGAGI. The germline V and J ends were trimmed by 0 bases and 5 bases, with 7 bases remaining between them. The CDR3 contains 14 residues. V usage is TRBV6-5 and J usage is TRBJ2-2; possible D gene TRBD2, 6 bases. This TCR was sampled from a woman of 80 years or more with COVID-19, enrolled during active disease. Specimen: peripheral blood. The chain's CDR3 is CASSYSRGTGELFF. The CDR3 DNA sequence: TGTGCCAGCAGTTACTCTCGGGGGACCGGGGAGCTGTTTTTT.